This T cell receptor beta chain was sequenced in a study of blood T cell repertoires in COVID-19. Study-wide background: The analysed material was cDNA or gDNA that came from T cells, B-cell-depleted T cells, or PBMCs.

Measured with immunoSEQ multiplex PCR; TCRdb has only the in-frame clones, and not every one. The sample records some 220,000 clones, 80% to 85% being singletons. CDR3 length: 17 residues. From germline, CDR1 is SGHRS and CDR2 YFSETQ. V dropped 0 bases and J dropped 4 bases, with 19 bases sitting between them. The chain joins TRBV5-1 to TRBJ2-5, with D maybe TRBD2 (7 bases). The sample consisted of peripheral blood. The sequence came from a woman aged 65 to 85 with COVID-19, enrolled during active disease. The CDR3 region is CASSLATGGVSRETQYF. CDR3 DNA: TGCGCCAGCAGCTTGGCCACGGGGGGCGTTTCGAGAGAGACCCAGTACTTC.